Below are 6 T cell receptor beta chains sequenced from a single sample in a study of blood T cell repertoires in COVID-19 (dated by TCRdb to about 2020). Library preparation was by the immunoSEQ multiplex PCR assay. The clones in this table, taken by TCRdb from immuneACCESS, are in-frame only. Not every clone is retained; where verified, under half of the shortfall comes from an unresolved V gene, and the cause of the rest is unknown. This sample comprises some 49,000 clones, around 78% of them detected only once. 10% to 15% of the sample is held by the ten biggest clonotypes. The sequenced material came from peripheral blood. Receptors originate from a human donor in a cohort sampled during active COVID-19.

The chain combines TRBV29-1 with TRBJ2-4, with D perhaps matching TRBD1 (5 bases). V was pared by 5 bases and J by 10 bases, with 15 bases between. The CDR3 has 12 amino acids. Germline-derived CDR1 and CDR2 are SQVTM and ANQGSEA. The CDR3 DNA follows: TGCAGCGTTATCGGTACAGGCCTAATTCAGTACTTC. Protein sequence: CSVIGTGLIQYF.

This sequence joins TRBV28 and TRBJ2-6; the match to TRBD1 covers 10 bases. The CDR3 spans 18 residues. Germline V lookup: CDR1 MDHEN, CDR2 SYDVKM. V was clipped by 5 bases and J by 0 bases; unmatched bases: 7. CDR3 nucleotides: TGTGCCAGCAGTACCGACAGGGGGCCCAGCTCTGGGGCCAACGTCCTGACTTTC. It translates to CASSTDRGPSSGANVLTF.

V is TRBV19 and J is TRBJ2-7, with 11 bases identical to TRBD1. The CDR3 spans 15 residues. Germline V CDR1 and CDR2: LNHDA, SQIVND (reference sequence). The ends lost 6 bases at V and 3 bases at J; junction bases unmatched: 7. CDR3 sequence (DNA): TGTGCCAGTAGGCGGCGGACAGGGGGCTACTACGAGCAGTACTTC. Encoded protein: CASRRRTGGYYEQYF.

This clone has just a few counts. V gene TRBV7-2 combines with J gene TRBJ2-7; 8 bases fit TRBD2. CDR3 size: 14 residues. The germline V gene has CDR1 SGHTA and CDR2 FQGNSA. The trim removed 1 base at V and 4 bases at J, leaving 3 bases unmatched. The CDR3: CASSLVPSGYEQYF. In DNA form, the CDR3 reads TGTGCCAGCAGCTTAGTACCTAGCGGGTACGAGCAGTACTTC. The full variable domain, its missing parts supplied by reference TRBV7-2 and TRBJ2-7, is GAGVSQSPSNKVTEKGKDVELRCDPISGHTALYWYRQSLGQGLEFLIYFQGNSAPDKSGLPSDRFSAERTGGSVSTLTIQRTQQEDSAVYLCASSLVPSGYEQYFGPGTRLTVT.

The V gene is TRBV6-6, the J gene TRBJ1-3; D perhaps matches TRBD1 (6 bases). Germline values: CDR1 MNHNY, CDR2 SVGAGI (reference sequence). The V end was cut by 4 bases, the J end by 1 base, with 8 bases between. The CDR3 is made up of 14 amino acids. CDR3 DNA sequence: TGTGCCAGCAGTTGGACAGTTTCTGGAAACACCATATATTTT. It specifies CASSWTVSGNTIYF.

This clone was picked up a small number of times. The chain employs TRBV10-1 and TRBJ1-2; 7 nucleotides line up with TRBD1. CDR1 and CDR2 from the germline V gene are WNHNN and SYGVQD (reference sequence). V lost 4 bases to trimming and J lost 1 base; unmatched junction nucleotides: 6. The CDR3 is 15 residues long. This CDR3 is CASSADRHLNYGYTF. As DNA, the CDR3 is TGCGCCAGCAGTGCGGACAGGCACCTTAACTATGGCTACACCTTC.